This T cell receptor (beta chain) was recovered during a study of PD-1 blockade in mismatch repair-deficient tumors. Study observations and caveats: Tumor-resident clones, often undetectable pretreatment in blood, expanded then contracted after pembrolizumab.

Comments on this clone: The target antigen is unknown.

All patients were mismatch repair deficient, assessed by either PCR or immunohistochemistry. TCR sequencing covered three patients who responded to pembrolizumab. Only in-frame clones appear in the TCRdb table, and some are missing; sequencing was by immunoSEQ multiplex PCR. This table has around 38,000 clones, around 79% appearing once. Sequencing used peripheral blood, obtained 4 weeks after starting pembrolizumab. This TCR was sampled from an adult with mismatch repair-deficient cancer.

The CDR3 loop reads CASSPFWGGETEAFF. The DNA for the CDR3 is TGCGCCAGCAGCCCGTTCTGGGGGGGGGAAACTGAAGCTTTCTTT. V usage is TRBV4-1 and J usage is TRBJ1-1; possibly TRBD1 for D (5 bases). This CDR3 has 15 residues. V gave up 4 bases and J gave up 5 bases, with 17 bases separating them. Looked up from germline, CDR1 is MGHRA and CDR2 is YSYEKL.